These T cell receptor beta chains were read from a single sample in a study of T-cell reconstitution after alpha-beta-depleted transplantation in children. TCRdb passed the PCR reads through MiXCR, listing each CDR3 protein once. The table records about 400,000 distinct CDR3 sequences, roughly 22% of them present only once. Sample: PBMCs from the stem cell graft donor, taken from the stem cell graft. Source of these receptors: a human donor who donated a stem cell graft to a child with acute myeloid leukemia. The CDR3 runs from the conserved cysteine through the conserved F or W. A D gene is named only where the DNA matches it firmly. Only part of the rows carry a size: once, few, many, or a class if the clone is expanded.

V gene	clone size	D gene	CDR3 length	J gene	CDR3 protein	CDR3 DNA
TRBV24-1	few	.	11	TRBJ2-1	CATSMMNEQFF	TGTGCCACCAGTATGATGAATGAGCAGTTCTTC
TRBV29-1	.	.	14	TRBJ2-3	CSVDRREGTDTQYF	TGCAGCGTTGATAGGCGGGAAGGCACAGATACGCAGTATTTT
TRBV12-3/TRBV12-4	few	.	16	TRBJ2-7	CASSLTRLVASSEQYF	TGTGCCAGCAGTTTAACGAGACTAGTAGCCTCCAGCGAGCAGTACTTC
TRBV5-5	.	.	16	TRBJ1-4	CASSYYDRATNEKLFF	TGTGCCAGCAGCTACTACGACCGGGCAACTAATGAAAAACTGTTTTTT
TRBV11-3	many	.	13	TRBJ1-1	CASSLNQAPEAFF	TGTGCCAGCAGCTTAAACCAGGCCCCCGAAGCTTTCTTT
TRBV29-1	.	.	11	TRBJ2-1	CSVRSNNEQFF	TGCAGCGTTCGCAGTAACAATGAGCAGTTCTTC
TRBV14	.	.	13	TRBJ2-1	CASSPFSSNEQFF	TGTGCCAGCAGCCCTTTTTCGAGCAATGAGCAGTTCTTC
TRBV20-1	few	.	13	TRBJ1-5	CSASYRARQPQHF	TGCAGTGCTAGCTACAGGGCGCGGCAGCCCCAGCATTTT
TRBV6-1	.	TRBD1	15	TRBJ2-7	CASIHGRTGGLEQYF	TGTGCCAGCATCCATGGGCGTACAGGGGGCCTCGAGCAGTACTTC
TRBV24-1	.	.	13	TRBJ2-1	CAISTGSYNEQFF	TGTGCCATCAGTACAGGATCCTACAATGAGCAGTTCTTC
TRBV12-3/TRBV12-4	.	TRBD2	16	TRBJ2-3	CASNSRGGLARDTQYF	TGTGCCAGCAATTCGCGGGGAGGACTAGCCCGAGATACGCAGTATTTT
TRBV12-3/TRBV12-4	.	TRBD1	15	TRBJ2-7	CASSYGQELAYEQYF	TGTGCCAGCAGTTATGGACAGGAGCTTGCCTACGAGCAGTACTTC
TRBV28	.	TRBD1	13	TRBJ2-7	CASTQGQRYEQYF	TGTGCCAGCACCCAGGGACAGCGCTACGAGCAGTACTTC
TRBV6-1	.	.	15	TRBJ1-1	CASSSPGHLNTEAFF	TGTGCCAGCAGCTCACCGGGACACCTGAACACTGAAGCTTTCTTT
TRBV25-1	many	.	14	TRBJ2-5	CASSEGQGVETQYF	TGTGCCAGCAGTGAAGGCCAGGGAGTAGAGACCCAGTACTTC
TRBV28	.	.	15	TRBJ2-1	CASKASGRQVNEQFF	TGTGCCAGCAAAGCCTCGGGACGGCAAGTCAATGAGCAGTTCTTC
TRBV6-5	many	.	15	TRBJ2-4	CASSYPDRAKNIQYF	TGTGCCAGCAGTTACCCAGACCGAGCCAAAAACATTCAGTACTTC
TRBV20-1	few	.	16	TRBJ1-6	CSAPPGLLSYNSPLHF	TGCAGTGCTCCCCCTGGACTCCTCTCCTATAATTCACCCCTCCACTTT
TRBV20-1	many	TRBD2	14	TRBJ2-2	CSATSGDYTGELFF	TGCAGTGCGACTAGCGGGGACTACACCGGGGAGCTGTTTTTT
TRBV29-1	many	.	13	TRBJ2-7	CSALTQGTYEQYF	TGCAGCGCCCTCACCCAGGGGACGTACGAGCAGTACTTC
TRBV20-1	many	.	14	TRBJ2-5	CSARDGVGQETQYF	TGCAGTGCTAGGGATGGCGTGGGACAAGAGACCCAGTACTTC
TRBV6-1	.	TRBD2	13	TRBJ2-1	CASSRGVWGEQFF	TGTGCCAGCAGCCGGGGGGTTTGGGGTGAGCAGTTCTTC
TRBV6-1	few	.	13	TRBJ2-1	CASGFTTSGEQFF	TGTGCCAGCGGATTCACAACTTCGGGGGAGCAGTTCTTC
TRBV30	.	.	13	TRBJ2-7	CAWSVRTVGEQYF	TGTGCCTGGAGTGTCAGGACAGTCGGAGAGCAGTACTTC
TRBV28	.	TRBD1	14	TRBJ2-7	CASSSTGLGYEQYF	TGTGCCAGCAGTTCGACAGGGTTAGGCTACGAGCAGTACTTC
TRBV20-1	many	.	17	TRBJ2-3	CSASLAFRIGGTDTQYF	TGCAGTGCTAGCTTAGCATTTCGCATTGGGGGGACGGATACGCAGTATTTT